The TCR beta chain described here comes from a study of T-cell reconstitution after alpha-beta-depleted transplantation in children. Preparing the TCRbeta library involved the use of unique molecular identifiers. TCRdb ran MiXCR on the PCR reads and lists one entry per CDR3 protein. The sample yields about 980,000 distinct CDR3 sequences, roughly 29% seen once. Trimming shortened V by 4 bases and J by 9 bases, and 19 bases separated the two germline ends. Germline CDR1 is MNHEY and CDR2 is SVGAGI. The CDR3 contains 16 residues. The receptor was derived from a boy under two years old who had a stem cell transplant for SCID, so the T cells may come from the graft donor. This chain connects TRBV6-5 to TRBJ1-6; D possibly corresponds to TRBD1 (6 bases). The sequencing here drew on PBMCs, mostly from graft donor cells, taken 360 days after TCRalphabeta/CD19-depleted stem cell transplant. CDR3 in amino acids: CASSSTNRDISSPLHF. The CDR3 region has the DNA TGTGCCAGCAGTTCCACGAACCGGGACATTTCTTCACCCCTCCACTTT.